This TCR beta chain was observed in a study of CD8 T cells in Susac syndrome. Stable or active relapsing-remitting multiple sclerosis, untreated and meeting revised McDonald criteria, defined the controls. CD8+ and CD4+ T cells were negatively isolated; TEMRA cells were FACS-enriched. Reverse transcription of about 0.45 to 1 ug RNA was carried out with random hexamers. With immunoSEQ multiplex PCR, TCR beta CDR3 was amplified across 54 Vbeta and 13 Jbeta. TCRdb passed the immunoSEQ multiplex PCR reads through MiXCR, listing each CDR3 protein once. The sample lists about 300,000 distinct CDR3 sequences, 90% to 95% seen once, with 0.065% in the top ten. The CDR3 contains 11 residues. V lost 6 bases and J lost 5, with 10 bases in between. The germline V gene has CDR1 DFQATT and CDR2 SNEGSKA (reference sequence).

The chain couples TRBV20-1 to TRBJ2-5; D is possibly TRBD1 (5 bases). The specimen was CD4+ T cells from PBMCs. The TCR comes from a human donor with multiple sclerosis. DNA for the CDR3: TGCAGTGCCCGACAGAGCGAGACCCAGTACTTC. This encodes CSARQSETQYF.